This TCR beta chain was sequenced for a study of cytomegalovirus exposure and HLA in healthy donors. Findings of the study overall: For TCR beta chains, V- and J-gene trimming was later linked to a missense DCLRE1C variant. Most sequenced TCRs were rare (though some public TCRs occurred in many donors).

Details on this clone: Antigen: not known.

The study ran its PCR with 60 Vbeta and 13 Jbeta primers. The protocol was immunoSEQ multiplex PCR, while the TCRdb copy is restricted to in-frame clones and leaves out a portion. This sample has 250,000 or so clones, with around 90% found just once. At the time of sampling, donors were nominally healthy, though unrecorded immune exposures were likely. This CDR3 spans 12 amino acids. The source is a girl aged 2-10 years in good health and CMV-seronegative. The rearrangement joins TRBV1 to TRBJ1-2; the table's D gene call, TRBD1, was not cross checked with the DNA. TRBV1 is labeled a pseudogene. Sequencing input: PBMCs. The CDR3 DNA is TGCACCAGCAGCCTCAGGGGAAATGGCTACACCTTC. Amino acids: CTSSLRGNGYTF.